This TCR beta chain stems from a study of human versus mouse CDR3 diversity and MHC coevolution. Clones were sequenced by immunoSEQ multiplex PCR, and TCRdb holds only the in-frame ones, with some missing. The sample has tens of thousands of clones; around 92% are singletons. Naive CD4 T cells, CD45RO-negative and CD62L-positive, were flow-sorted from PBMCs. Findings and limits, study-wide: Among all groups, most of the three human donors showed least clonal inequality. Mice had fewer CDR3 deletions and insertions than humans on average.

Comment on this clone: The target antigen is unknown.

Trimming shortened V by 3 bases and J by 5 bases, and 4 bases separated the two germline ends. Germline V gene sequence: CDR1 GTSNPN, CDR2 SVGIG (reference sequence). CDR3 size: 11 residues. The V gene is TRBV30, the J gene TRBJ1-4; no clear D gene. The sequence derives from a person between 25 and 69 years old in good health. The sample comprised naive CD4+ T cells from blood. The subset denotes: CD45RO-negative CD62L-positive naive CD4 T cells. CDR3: CAWRRNEKLFF. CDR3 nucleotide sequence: TGTGCCTGGAGGAGGAATGAAAAACTGTTTTTT.